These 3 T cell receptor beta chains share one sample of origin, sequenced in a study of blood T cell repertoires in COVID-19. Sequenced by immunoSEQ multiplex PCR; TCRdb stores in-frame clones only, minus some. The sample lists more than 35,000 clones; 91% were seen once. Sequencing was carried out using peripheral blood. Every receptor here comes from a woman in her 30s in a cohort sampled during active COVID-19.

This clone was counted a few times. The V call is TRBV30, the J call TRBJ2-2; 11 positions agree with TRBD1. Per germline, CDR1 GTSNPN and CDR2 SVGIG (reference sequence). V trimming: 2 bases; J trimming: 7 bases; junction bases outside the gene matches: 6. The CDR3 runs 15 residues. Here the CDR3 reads CAWSQDRGLGGELFF. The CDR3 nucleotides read TGTGCCTGGAGTCAGGACAGGGGGCTCGGCGGGGAGCTGTTTTTT.

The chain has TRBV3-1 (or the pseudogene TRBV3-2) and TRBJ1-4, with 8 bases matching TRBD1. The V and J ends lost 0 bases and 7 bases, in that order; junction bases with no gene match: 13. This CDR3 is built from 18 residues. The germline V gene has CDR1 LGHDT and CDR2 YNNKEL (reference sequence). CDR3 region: CASSQDQVFAQGVEKLFF. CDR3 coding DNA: TGTGCCAGCAGCCAAGATCAAGTTTTTGCACAGGGGGTTGAAAAACTGTTTTTT.

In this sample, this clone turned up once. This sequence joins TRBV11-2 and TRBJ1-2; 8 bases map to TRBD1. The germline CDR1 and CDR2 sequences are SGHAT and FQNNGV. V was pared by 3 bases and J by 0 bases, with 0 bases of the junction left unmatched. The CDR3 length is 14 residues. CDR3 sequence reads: CASSFRGPNYGYTF. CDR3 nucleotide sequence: TGTGCCAGCAGCTTCAGGGGGCCTAACTATGGCTACACCTTC. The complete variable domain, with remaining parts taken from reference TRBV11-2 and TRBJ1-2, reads EAGVAQSPRYKIIEKRQSVAFWCNPISGHATLYWYQQILGQGPKLLIQFQNNGVVDDSQLPKDRFSAERLKGVDSTLKIQPAKLEDSAVYLCASSFRGPNYGYTFGSGTRLTVV.